This T cell receptor beta chain was sequenced for a study of radiotherapy plus CTLA-4 blockade in lung cancer. There are 13 residues in the CDR3. The V gene lost 0 bases and the J gene lost 14 bases, with 16 bases spanning the gap. The germline CDR1 and CDR2 sequences are LNHNV and YYDKDF (reference sequence). Produced via immunoSEQ multiplex PCR; TCRdb's table is partial and in-frame only. The data show roughly 69,000 clones, approximately 76% seen once. The chain has TRBV15 and TRBJ1-1, with D perhaps TRBD1 (6 bases). Sample: peripheral blood, taken from a patient treated with radiotherapy plus ipilimumab. This sequence was found in a human donor with non-small cell lung cancer whose response to radiotherapy plus ipilimumab could not be evaluated. Some clones in this sample may be carry-over from other donors' samples. Here the CDR3 reads CATSRDRGAIPFF. The CDR3 DNA reads as TGTGCCACCAGCAGAGATCGGGGGGCCATTCCCTTCTTT. Full variable domain (missing parts from reference TRBV15 and TRBJ1-1): DAMVIQNPRYQVTQFGKPVTLSCSQTLNHNVMYWYQQKSSQAPKLLFHYYDKDFNNEADTPDNFQSRRPNTSFCFLDIRSPGLGDTAMYLCATSRDRGAIPFFGQGTRLTVV.